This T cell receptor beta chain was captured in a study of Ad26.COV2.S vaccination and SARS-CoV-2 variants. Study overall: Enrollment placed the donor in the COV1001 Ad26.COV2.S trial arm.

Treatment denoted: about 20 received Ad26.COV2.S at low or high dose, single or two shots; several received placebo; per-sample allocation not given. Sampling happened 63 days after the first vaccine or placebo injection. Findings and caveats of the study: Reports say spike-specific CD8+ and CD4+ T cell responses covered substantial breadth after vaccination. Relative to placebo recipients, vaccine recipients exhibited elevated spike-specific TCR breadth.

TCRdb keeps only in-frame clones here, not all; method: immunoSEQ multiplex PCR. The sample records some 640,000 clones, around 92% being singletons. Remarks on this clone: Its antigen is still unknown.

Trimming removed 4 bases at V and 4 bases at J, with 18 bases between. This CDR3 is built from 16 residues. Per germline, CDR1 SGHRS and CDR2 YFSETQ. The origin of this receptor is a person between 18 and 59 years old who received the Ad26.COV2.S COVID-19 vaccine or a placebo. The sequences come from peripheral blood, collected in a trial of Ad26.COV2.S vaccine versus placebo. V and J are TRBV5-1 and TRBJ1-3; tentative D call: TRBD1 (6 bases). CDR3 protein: CASSDYRAQGGNTIYF. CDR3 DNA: TGCGCCAGCAGCGACTACAGGGCCCAAGGAGGAAACACCATATATTTT. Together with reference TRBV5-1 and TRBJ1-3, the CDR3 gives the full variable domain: KAGVTQTPRYLIKTRGQQVTLSCSPISGHRSVSWYQQTPGQGLQFLFEYFSETQRNKGNFPGRFSGRQFSNSRSEMNVSTLELGDSALYLCASSDYRAQGGNTIYFGEGSWLTVV.